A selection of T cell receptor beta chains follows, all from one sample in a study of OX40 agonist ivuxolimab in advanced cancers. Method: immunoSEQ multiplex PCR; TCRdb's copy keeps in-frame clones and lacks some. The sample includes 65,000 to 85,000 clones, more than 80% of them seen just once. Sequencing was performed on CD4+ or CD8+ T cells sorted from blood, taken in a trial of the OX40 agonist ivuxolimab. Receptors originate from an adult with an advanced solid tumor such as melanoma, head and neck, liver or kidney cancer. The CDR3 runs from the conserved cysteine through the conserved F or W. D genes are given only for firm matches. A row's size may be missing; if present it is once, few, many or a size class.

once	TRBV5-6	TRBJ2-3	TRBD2	TGTGCCAGCAGCTTATACGGGGGGGGCACAGATACGCAGTATTTT	CASSLYGGGTDTQYF
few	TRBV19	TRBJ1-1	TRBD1	TGTGCCAGTAGTCCCAGGGGGTTGGATGCTTTCTTT	CASSPRGLDAFF
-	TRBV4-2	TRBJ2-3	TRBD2	TGTGCCAGCAGCCAAGACGCCAGCGGGGACACAGATACGCAGTATTTT	CASSQDASGDTDTQYF
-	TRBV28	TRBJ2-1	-	TGTGCCAGCAGTTTATTTAGGACGGATCCCAATGAGCAGTTCTTC	CASSLFRTDPNEQFF
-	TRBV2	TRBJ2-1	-	TGTGCCAGCAGTATCCGCCGCGATCTACATGAGCAGTTCTTC	CASSIRRDLHEQFF
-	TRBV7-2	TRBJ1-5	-	TGTGCCAGCAGTCAAAGTGCGGGCAATCAGCCCCAGCATTTT	CASSQSAGNQPQHF
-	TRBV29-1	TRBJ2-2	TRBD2	TGCAGCGTCAGCCCGAGAGCGGGGGATACCGGGGAGCTGTTTTTT	CSVSPRAGDTGELFF
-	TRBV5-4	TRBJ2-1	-	TGTGCCAGCAGCTTGGAAGGGGGTGTCTACAATGAGCAGTTCTTC	CASSLEGGVYNEQFF
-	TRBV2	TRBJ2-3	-	TGTGCCAGCAGCCGCCGACTCTACACAGATACGCAGTATTTT	CASSRRLYTDTQYF
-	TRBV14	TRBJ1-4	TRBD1	TGTGCCAGCAGCCTATCCAGGGGGCAGGGAGAACTGTTTTTT	CASSLSRGQGELFF
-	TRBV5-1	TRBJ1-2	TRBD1	TGCGCCAGCAGCCCGACAGGGGGCCTGGACTATGGCTACACCTTC	CASSPTGGLDYGYTF
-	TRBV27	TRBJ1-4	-	TGTGCCAGCAGTTTACCTCCGGGACACCGGTTTAGAGGCCTGTTTTTT	CASSLPPGHRFRGLFF
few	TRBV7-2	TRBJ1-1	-	TGTGCCAGCAGCCGTCCGAACACTGAAGCTTTCTTT	CASSRPNTEAFF
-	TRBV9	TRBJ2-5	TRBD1	TGTGCCAGCAGCGTAGTAGGGACAGGGGGGGAGACCCAGTACTTC	CASSVVGTGGETQYF
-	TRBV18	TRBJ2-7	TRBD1	TGTGCCAGCTCACCGGGACAGGGGTTGACCTACGAGCAGTACTTC	CASSPGQGLTYEQYF
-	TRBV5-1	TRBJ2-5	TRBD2	TGCGCCAGCAGCTCCTGGGGGGGAGCTGCAAGAGAGACCCAGTACTTC	CASSSWGGAARETQYF
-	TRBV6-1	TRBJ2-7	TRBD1	TGTGCCAGCAGGGGGACAGCTTCACCCTCCTACGAGCAGTACTTC	CASRGTASPSYEQYF
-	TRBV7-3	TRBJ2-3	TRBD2	TGTGCCAGCAGCTTACTGAGCGGGGGGGCAGATACGCAGTATTTT	CASSLLSGGADTQYF
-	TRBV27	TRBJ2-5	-	TGTGCCAGCAGTTTAGGTGGGGGGGGCCCAGAGACCCAGTACTTC	CASSLGGGGPETQYF
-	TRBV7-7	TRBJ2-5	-	TGTGCTAGCAGCTCCGGGCAAGAGACCCAGTACTTC	CASSSGQETQYF
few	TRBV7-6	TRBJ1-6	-	TGTGCCAGCAGCTTAGAAAGAGGGCAGGTTAATTCACCCCTCCACTTT	CASSLERGQVNSPLHF
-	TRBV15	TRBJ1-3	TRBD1	TGTGCCACCAGCAAAGAATCGGGACAGCGCTCTGGAAACACCATATATTTT	CATSKESGQRSGNTIYF
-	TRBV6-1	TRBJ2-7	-	TGTGCCAGCAGTGAGGGAGCAGGCGTGAACTACGAGCAGTACTTC	CASSEGAGVNYEQYF
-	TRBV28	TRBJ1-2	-	TGTGCCAGCAGCGCCCCGGGACGAAGCTATGGCTACACCTTC	CASSAPGRSYGYTF
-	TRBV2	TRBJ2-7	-	TGTGCCAGCAGATACGACCCGAACGGCGAGCAGTACTTC	CASRYDPNGEQYF
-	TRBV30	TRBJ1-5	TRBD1	TGTGCCTGGGACAGGGCGTATAGCAATCAGCCCCAGCATTTT	CAWDRAYSNQPQHF
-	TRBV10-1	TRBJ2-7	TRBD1	TGCGCCAGCAGTGAGTCGGGACAGGGGCATCACGAGCAGTACTTC	CASSESGQGHHEQYF
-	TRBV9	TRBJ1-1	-	TGTGCCAGCAGCGTAGCGAGGGACACTGAAGCTTTCTTT	CASSVARDTEAFF
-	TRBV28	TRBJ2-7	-	TGTGCCAGCAGTCGAATGAGGAGCGAGCAGTACTTC	CASSRMRSEQYF